This T cell receptor beta chain was sequenced in a study of blood T cell repertoires in COVID-19. In the original workflow: Amplifying reference gene primers gave estimates of nucleated cell counts. Assay: immunoSEQ multiplex PCR; the TCRdb copy retains only in-frame clones and omits some. V and J calls and clone size are as listed in that table; D and trimming were resolved from the DNA. The sample holds about 77,000 clones, 75% to 85% seen once. CDR1 SGDLS and CDR2 YYNGEE come from the germline V gene. V lost 7 bases and J 12 bases, leaving 16 bases between the germline ends. The CDR3 loop spans 12 amino acids.

This clonotype originated in a woman aged 70-85 years with acute or convalescent COVID-19. The chain links TRBV9 to TRBJ2-2, with D uncertain. The sequenced sample consisted of peripheral blood. The CDR3 reads CASGQPLQKLFF. Here the CDR3 DNA reads TGTGCCAGCGGGCAGCCCCTCCAGAAGCTGTTTTTT.